The 9 T cell receptor beta chains reported below all come from one sample, sequenced in a study of T cell changes during pregnancy in multiple sclerosis. Sequenced by immunoSEQ multiplex PCR; TCRdb stores in-frame clones only, minus some. The table has roughly 30,000 clones, just over 90% seen once. The source material was CD4+ T cells from peripheral blood mononuclear cells, sampled in the second trimester of pregnancy. The receptor set was obtained from a female donor with multiple sclerosis, enrolled in a pregnancy study.

V is TRBV7-9 and J is TRBJ1-2, with D unclear. V gave up 5 bases and J gave up 0 bases, with 13 bases separating them. Germline CDR1 and CDR2: SEHNR and FQNEAQ (reference sequence). The CDR3 runs 15 residues. In nucleotides, the CDR3 is TGTGCCAGCAGCGCTCGAGGTATCTCTAACTATGGCTACACCTTC. This encodes CASSARGISNYGYTF.

This chain uses TRBV5-4 with TRBJ2-2; TRBD2 matches 13 bases. V gave up 4 bases and J gave up 6 bases; unmatched junction bases: 6. This CDR3 is built from 16 residues. The germline gives CDR1 SGHNT, CDR2 YYREEE (reference sequence). The CDR3 is CASSRGLAGAAGELFF. CDR3 nucleotide sequence: TGTGCCAGCAGCCGTGGACTAGCGGGAGCCGCCGGGGAGCTGTTTTTT.

The chain uses TRBV20-1 and TRBJ2-3, with D possibly being TRBD2 (6 bases). CDR1 is DFQATT and CDR2 is SNEGSKA in the germline V gene (reference sequence). Trimming took 7 bases from V and 11 from J, leaving 13 bases between them. There are 10 residues in the CDR3. The CDR3 region has the DNA TGCAGTGTTGCGGGGCTCCGGCAGTATTTT. This codes for CSVAGLRQYF.

This chain joins TRBV10-3 and TRBJ2-7; 12 bases match TRBD2. With V trimmed by 2 bases and J by 5 bases, 7 bases remained unmatched. The CDR3 runs 16 residues. Germline V gives CDR1 ENHRY, CDR2 SYGVKD. CDR3 in amino acids: CAISEHPSGRAHEQYF. Here the CDR3 DNA reads TGTGCCATCAGTGAGCACCCTAGCGGGAGGGCCCACGAGCAGTACTTC.

V usage is TRBV28 and J usage is TRBJ1-2, with 10 bases fitting TRBD1. CDR3 length equals 16 residues. In germline, CDR1 is MDHEN, CDR2 SYDVKM. V trimming: 4 bases; J trimming: 4 bases; junction bases outside the gene matches: 9. The DNA for the CDR3 is TGTGCCAGCAGTTCGTCCGGACAGGGGGACGCCTATGGCTACACCTTC. As protein: CASSSSGQGDAYGYTF.

The chain combines TRBV18 with TRBJ2-7; TRBD2 aligns across 7 bases. Trimming took 5 bases from V and 0 from J; bases not matched to a gene: 7. Germline V lookup: CDR1 KGHSH, CDR2 LQKENI. The CDR3 spans 15 residues. CDR3 coding DNA: TGTGCCAGCTCATTAACTCGGGACTACTCCTACGAGCAGTACTTC. Translating it yields CASSLTRDYSYEQYF.

This clone was recorded a few times. The J gene is TRBJ2-7, the V gene TRBV7-9; 9 positions agree with TRBD1. Germline loops: CDR1 SEHNR, CDR2 FQNEAQ (reference sequence). V dropped 4 bases and J dropped 4; count of bases not matched to a gene: 11. CDR3 size: 16 residues. The CDR3 sequence: CASSSFRDRDLYEQYF. DNA for the CDR3: TGTGCCAGCAGCTCCTTCCGGGACAGGGACCTTTACGAGCAGTACTTC.

This clone was detected once. The chain employs TRBV2 and TRBJ1-1; no reliable D call. The germline V gene encodes CDR1 SNHLY and CDR2 FYNNEI. The CDR3 consists of 14 residues. The germline V and J ends were trimmed by 4 bases and 1 base, with 10 bases remaining between them. The CDR3 spells CASSVGAGNTEAFF. CDR3 nucleotides: TGTGCCAGCAGTGTGGGCGCGGGGAACACTGAAGCTTTCTTT.

The chain links TRBV29-1 to TRBJ2-2; 7 positions match TRBD2. CDR1 and CDR2 from the germline V gene are SQVTM and ANQGSEA. After removal of 4 bases from V and 3 bases from J, the junction contained 5 bases not matched to a gene. The CDR3 is 14 amino acids. Here the CDR3 DNA reads TGCAGCGTTGGTCCTAGCGGAGACACCGGGGAGCTGTTTTTT. Translation gives CSVGPSGDTGELFF.